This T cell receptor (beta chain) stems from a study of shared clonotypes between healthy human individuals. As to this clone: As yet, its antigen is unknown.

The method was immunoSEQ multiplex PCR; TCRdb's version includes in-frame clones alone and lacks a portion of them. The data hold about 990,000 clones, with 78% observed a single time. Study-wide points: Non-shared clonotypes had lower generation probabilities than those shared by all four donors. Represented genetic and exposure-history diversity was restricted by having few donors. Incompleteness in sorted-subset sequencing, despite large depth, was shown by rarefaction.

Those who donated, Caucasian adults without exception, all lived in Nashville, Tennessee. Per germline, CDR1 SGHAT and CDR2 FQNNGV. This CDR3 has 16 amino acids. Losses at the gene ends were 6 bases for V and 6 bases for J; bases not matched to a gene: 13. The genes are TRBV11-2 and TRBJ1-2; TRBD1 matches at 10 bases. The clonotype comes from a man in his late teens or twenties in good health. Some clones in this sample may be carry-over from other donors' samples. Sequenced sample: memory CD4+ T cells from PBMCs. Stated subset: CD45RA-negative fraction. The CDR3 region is CASSWSPGQGPHGYTF. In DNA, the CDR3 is TGTGCCAGCAGTTGGAGTCCGGGACAGGGGCCTCATGGCTACACCTTC.